Below, 10 T cell receptor beta chains from the same sample are listed, as sequenced in a study of post-analysis software for immune sequencing data. The TCR beta cDNA libraries carried unique molecular identifiers. TCRdb recomputed calls from the PCR reads with MiXCR, one row per CDR3 protein. This sample has some 890,000 distinct CDR3 sequences; approximately 53% occur once, and the top ten carry roughly 4.4%. Overall study findings and caveats: Among 5 or 6 TRBV segments more frequent in patients than controls were TRBV5-6, TRBV5-1 and TRBV20-1.

What these receptors recognize is not known. Sample: blood. These TCRs come from a girl between 5 and 17 years old with multiple sclerosis.

V usage is TRBV7-2 and J usage is TRBJ2-5, with a possible D match to TRBD2 (7 bases). CDR1 is SGHTA, CDR2 FQGNSA, per germline. This CDR3 has 16 residues. V was shortened by 4 bases and J by 4 bases, with 19 bases between the two germline ends. The CDR3 reads CASSSGRGGGRETQYF. For the CDR3, the DNA is TGTGCCAGCAGCTCAGGAAGAGGCGGGGGCCGAGAGACCCAGTACTTC.

The chain joins TRBV7-9 to TRBJ2-4, with D perhaps matching TRBD2 (6 bases). Trimming stripped 1 base from V and 10 bases from J, with 8 bases between. Per the germline V gene, CDR1 is SEHNR and CDR2 is FQNEAQ (reference sequence). The CDR3 runs 12 residues. CDR3 nucleotides: TGTGCCAGCAGCTTAGGGGAGGCTATTCAGTACTTC. This codes for CASSLGEAIQYF.

The chain uses TRBV6-1 and TRBJ2-1; D gene uncertain. Germline V gives CDR1 MNHNS, CDR2 SASEGT. Deletions cut 4 bases from V and 6 bases from J, with 4 bases between. The CDR3 is made up of 11 amino acids. Written as DNA, the CDR3 is TGTGCCAGCAGTGTCCGCAATGAGCAGTTCTTC. Its protein is CASSVRNEQFF.

This sequence joins TRBV29-1 and TRBJ1-2, with a weak D call TRBD1 (5 bases). The CDR3 spans 13 residues. Germline V gene sequence: CDR1 SQVTM, CDR2 ANQGSEA. V lost 2 bases to trimming and J lost 4 bases, with 11 bases between them. CDR3: CSVEQGFSYGYTF. In DNA form, the CDR3 reads TGCAGCGTTGAACAGGGATTTAGCTATGGCTACACCTTC.

The chain uses TRBV30 and TRBJ2-7; no clear D gene. V was shortened by 0 bases and J by 7 bases, with 7 bases between the two germline ends. CDR1 and CDR2 (germline): GTSNPN, SVGIG (reference sequence). The CDR3 is 11 residues long. In DNA, the CDR3 is TGTGCCTGGAGTGTGCCCGGGGAGCAGTACTTC. The encoded protein is CAWSVPGEQYF.

As regards this clonotype: A read error may produce the germline difference seen at one junction end. This chain links TRBV9 with TRBJ2-5; weak D call: TRBD1 (5 bases). Germline V gives CDR1 SGDLS, CDR2 YYNGEE. The CDR3 runs to 11 residues. In DNA, the CDR3 is TGTACCAGCAGTACTACAGGAGAACAGTACTTC. It yields the protein CTSSTTGEQYF.

The V and J genes are TRBV28 and TRBJ2-3; D unresolved. Trimming stripped 6 bases from V and 9 bases from J, with 16 bases between. This CDR3 spans 13 amino acids. The germline V gene encodes CDR1 MDHEN and CDR2 SYDVKM. The DNA of the CDR3 is TGTGCCAGCAGACCCCTGCTCGTATCCACGCAGTATTTT. This encodes CASRPLLVSTQYF.

This clonotype was seen a few times. This chain joins TRBV7-9 and TRBJ2-7; 7 bases map to TRBD1. V gave up 4 bases and J gave up 2 bases; unmatched junction bases: 11. The CDR3 extends over 16 amino acids. Per germline, CDR1 SEHNR and CDR2 FQNEAQ (reference sequence). CDR3 sequence: CASSSGFGQGAYEQYF. The CDR3 DNA reads as TGTGCCAGCAGCTCTGGTTTCGGGCAGGGGGCCTACGAGCAGTACTTC.

In this sample, this clonotype turned up a few times. The chain combines TRBV29-1 with TRBJ2-3; D is undetermined. Trimming shortened V by 4 bases and J by 2 bases, and 10 bases separated the two germline ends. The CDR3 extends over 13 amino acids. Germline V gives CDR1 SQVTM, CDR2 ANQGSEA. The CDR3, as DNA: TGCAGCGTTGTGGTCAGCAACACAGATACGCAGTATTTT. This sequence encodes CSVVVSNTDTQYF.

This clonotype was observed a single time. The J gene is TRBJ2-3, the V gene TRBV5-1, with D perhaps TRBD2 (5 bases). CDR1 is SGHRS, CDR2 YFSETQ, per germline. Trimming took off 3 bases at V and 2 bases at J, with 16 bases between the two ends. The CDR3 has 16 amino acids. The CDR3 loop is CASSWNPGGHTDTQYF. In nucleotides, the CDR3 is TGCGCCAGCAGCTGGAATCCGGGCGGGCACACAGATACGCAGTATTTT. The full variable domain, with the rest looked up from reference TRBV5-1 and TRBJ2-3, is KAGVTQTPRYLIKTRGQQVTLSCSPISGHRSVSWYQQTPGQGLQFLFEYFSETQRNKGNFPGRFSGRQFSNSRSEMNVSTLELGDSALYLCASSWNPGGHTDTQYFGPGTRLTVL.